These 30 T cell receptor beta chains were sequenced from one sample in a study of blood T cell repertoires in COVID-19. Profiled with immunoSEQ multiplex PCR; TCRdb holds only in-frame clones, not every one. The data hold about 91,000 clones, with just over 85% observed a single time. The sequenced sample was peripheral blood. Receptor source: a woman in her 70s with acute or convalescent COVID-19.

The J gene is TRBJ2-3, the V gene TRBV7-9; tentative D call: TRBD2 (6 bases). This CDR3 contains 16 residues. Germline values: CDR1 SEHNR, CDR2 FQNEAQ (reference sequence). Trimming took off 3 bases at V and 0 bases at J, with 13 bases between the two ends. The CDR3 is CASSFSLAVSTDTQYF. In DNA, the CDR3 is TGTGCCAGCAGCTTTAGCTTAGCGGTTAGCACAGATACGCAGTATTTT.

J is TRBJ2-7 and V is TRBV28, with TRBD2 matching over 13 bases. This CDR3 has 22 amino acids. Germline V gene data show CDR1 as MDHEN and CDR2 as SYDVKM. The V segment lost 0 bases and the J segment 1 base; nucleotides outside the gene matches: 18. CDR3 in amino acids: CASSLWRVKKGLAGWGSYEQYF. CDR3 DNA sequence: TGTGCCAGCAGTTTATGGAGGGTGAAAAAGGGACTAGCGGGATGGGGATCCTACGAGCAGTACTTC.

J is TRBJ1-2 and V is TRBV12-3 or TRBV12-4; the D is unclear. V dropped 7 bases and J dropped 4 bases, with 13 bases sitting between them. This CDR3 spans 13 amino acids. CDR3 bases: TGTGCCAGCACCCTACAGAGTTCCTATGGCTACACCTTC. It encodes CASTLQSSYGYTF.

This rearrangement joins TRBV12-3 or TRBV12-4 to TRBJ2-7; 7 positions agree with TRBD1. The ends lost 6 bases at V and 2 bases at J; junction bases unmatched: 4. This CDR3 region has 13 residues. This CDR3 reads CASRTGTAYEQYF. The CDR3 DNA sequence: TGTGCCAGCAGAACCGGGACAGCCTACGAGCAGTACTTC.

V is TRBV7-8 and J is TRBJ2-1, with a tentative D call TRBD1 (5 bases). Trimming cost V 2 bases and J 7 bases, with 15 bases left between them. Germline V gene lookup returns CDR1 SGHVS and CDR2 FQNEAQ. This CDR3 region has 15 residues. The DNA for the CDR3 is TGTGCCAGCAGCTTATTGCAGGGTATTATGAATGAGCAGTTCTTC. Its protein is CASSLLQGIMNEQFF.

This chain joins TRBV5-1 and TRBJ2-2; 8 positions match TRBD2. The V gene's germline CDR1 is SGHRS and CDR2 YFSETQ. This CDR3 has 15 residues. V lost 2 bases, J lost 4 bases, and 4 bases stayed unmatched. CDR3: CASSFGSGATGELFF. The CDR3 nucleotides read TGCGCCAGCAGCTTCGGTAGCGGGGCCACCGGGGAGCTGTTTTTT.

The rearrangement links TRBV5-1 to TRBJ2-5; a possible D gene is TRBD1 (6 bases). Germline loops: CDR1 SGHRS, CDR2 YFSETQ. The CDR3 loop spans 13 amino acids. With 2 bases removed from V and 5 bases from J, the gap between germline ends came to 10 bases. This chain's CDR3 is CASSFTGLETQYF. CDR3 DNA: TGCGCCAGCAGCTTTACAGGGTTGGAGACCCAGTACTTC.

The rearrangement joins TRBV6-1 to TRBJ1-6; D ambiguous. Germline V gene sequence: CDR1 MNHNS, CDR2 SASEGT. V lost 4 bases and J 5 bases, leaving 21 bases between the germline ends. This CDR3 comprises 18 residues. The CDR3 DNA is TGTGCCAGCAGTGTCCCACAGAGACGAACTTTGAATAATTCACCCCTCCACTTT. Translation: CASSVPQRRTLNNSPLHF.

J is TRBJ2-5 and V is TRBV19, with D perhaps matching TRBD1 (5 bases). Per germline, CDR1 LNHDA and CDR2 SQIVND (reference sequence). CDR3 size: 13 residues. V was shortened by 3 bases and J by 5 bases, with 10 bases between the two germline ends. The CDR3 protein is CASSMWGRETQYF. CDR3 coding DNA: TGTGCCAGTAGTATGTGGGGCCGGGAGACCCAGTACTTC.

This clone has a handful of counts. The rearrangement links TRBV4-1 to TRBJ1-3; a possible D gene is TRBD1 (6 bases). The CDR3 totals 18 residues. CDR1 is MGHRA, CDR2 YSYEKL, per germline. Trimming took 0 bases from V and 0 from J, leaving 15 bases between them. CDR3 sequence (DNA): TGCGCCAGCAGCCAAGAGGGCAGGGGCGCGAGCTCTGGAAACACCATATATTTT. Its translation: CASSQEGRGASSGNTIYF.

In this sample, this clone turned up once. This rearrangement joins TRBV30 to TRBJ1-5, with TRBD1 matching 8 bases. This CDR3 is built from 15 residues. Trimming at V came to 4 bases and at J to 7 bases, leaving 12 bases not matched to a gene. Germline V CDR1 and CDR2: GTSNPN, SVGIG (reference sequence). The DNA for the CDR3 is TGTGCCTGGACACCGGCGACAGGGGTTTACCAGCCCCAGCATTTT. It codes for CAWTPATGVYQPQHF. Full variable domain (outside the CDR3, taken from reference TRBV30 and TRBJ1-5): SQTIHQWPATLVQPVGSPLSLECTVEGTSNPNLYWYRQAAGRGLQLLFYSVGIGQISSEVPQNLSASRPQDRQFILSSKKLLLSDSGFYLCAWTPATGVYQPQHFGDGTRLSIL.

The chain links TRBV9 to TRBJ2-1; D is undetermined. The germline V gene encodes CDR1 SGDLS and CDR2 YYNGEE. The CDR3 length is 15 residues. V dropped 3 bases and J dropped 1 base, with 11 bases sitting between them. CDR3 protein: CASSDVGRSYNEQFF. CDR3 nucleotides: TGTGCCAGCAGCGACGTGGGCAGGTCCTACAATGAGCAGTTCTTC. Full variable domain (outside the CDR3, taken from reference TRBV9 and TRBJ2-1): DSGVTQTPKHLITATGQRVTLRCSPRSGDLSVYWYQQSLDQGLQFLIQYYNGEERAKGNILERFSAQQFPDLHSELNLSSLELGDSALYFCASSDVGRSYNEQFFGPGTRLTVL.

The rearrangement links TRBV19 to TRBJ1-6, with D perhaps TRBD1 (5 bases). The CDR3 totals 14 residues. V was cut by 5 bases and J by 9 bases, with 14 bases left in between. Germline V gene sequence: CDR1 LNHDA, CDR2 SQIVND (reference sequence). In DNA, the CDR3 is TGTGCCAGTAGTGTCGGCAGGGCGATTTCACCCCTCCACTTT. Amino acids: CASSVGRAISPLHF.

The V and J genes are TRBV3-1 (or the pseudogene TRBV3-2) and TRBJ1-2; 7 positions match TRBD1. The CDR3 totals 13 residues. Losses at the gene ends were 3 bases for V and 6 bases for J; bases not matched to a gene: 4. Germline values: CDR1 LGHDT, CDR2 YNNKEL (reference sequence). In DNA, the CDR3 is TGTGCCAGCAGCCAGTCCGGGACAGATGGCTACACCTTC. Its protein product is CASSQSGTDGYTF.

The chain carries TRBV6-1 and TRBJ2-7; the match to TRBD2 covers 7 bases. Germline V gene lookup returns CDR1 MNHNS and CDR2 SASEGT. The junction had 6 bases not matched to a gene; V was cut back by 2 bases and J by 2 bases. The CDR3 loop spans 15 amino acids. The CDR3 region is CASSEWRGRTYEQYF. In DNA form, the CDR3 reads TGTGCCAGCAGTGAATGGCGGGGGAGGACCTACGAGCAGTACTTC.

The chain employs TRBV3-1 (or the pseudogene TRBV3-2) and TRBJ2-1, with no clear D. Trimming removed 5 bases from V and 3 bases from J, with 11 bases in between. This CDR3 is 14 amino acids long. Germline V gene data show CDR1 as LGHDT and CDR2 as YNNKEL (reference sequence). CDR3 amino acids: CASSENRHYNEQFF. CDR3 DNA: TGTGCCAGCAGCGAAAATCGACACTACAATGAGCAGTTCTTC.

The chain links TRBV5-1 to TRBJ2-1, with 8 bases that match TRBD2. The CDR3 extends over 14 amino acids. J lost 6 bases, V lost 3 bases, and 5 bases had no gene match. Germline CDR1 reads SGHRS; CDR2 reads YFSETQ. The CDR3 sequence: CASSWAGLANEQFF. In DNA, the CDR3 is TGCGCCAGCAGCTGGGCCGGACTAGCCAATGAGCAGTTCTTC.

This clone was picked up one time. The chain carries TRBV7-9 and TRBJ2-1, with TRBD2 identical over 11 bases. CDR1 and CDR2 (germline): SEHNR, FQNEAQ (reference sequence). The CDR3 loop spans 13 amino acids. J gave up 7 bases and V 5 bases, and 1 base lay outside the gene matches. The chain's CDR3 is CASSGLAGNEQFF. The DNA for the CDR3 is TGTGCCAGCAGCGGACTAGCGGGTAATGAGCAGTTCTTC.

This chain uses TRBV18 with TRBJ1-2; maybe TRBD1 (6 bases). V was clipped by 1 base and J by 4 bases, with 10 bases between them. CDR1 is KGHSH and CDR2 is LQKENI in the germline V gene. The CDR3 has 14 amino acids. CDR3 sequence (DNA): TGTGCCAGCTCACCACAGGGGGTCGGCTATGGCTACACCTTC. It is translated as CASSPQGVGYGYTF.

This chain uses TRBV2 with TRBJ2-1; possible D gene TRBD1, 6 bases. The CDR3 length is 14 residues. Germline CDR1 SNHLY, CDR2 FYNNEI. Deletions cut 11 bases from V and 8 bases from J, with 22 bases between. This CDR3 reads CAAKGPSGDDEQFF. CDR3 coding DNA: TGTGCCGCAAAGGGCCCTTCAGGGGACGATGAGCAGTTCTTC.

The V and J genes are TRBV24-1 and TRBJ2-5, with D possibly matching TRBD2 (5 bases). CDR1 is KGHDR and CDR2 is SFDVKD in the germline V gene. V was clipped by 5 bases and J by 5 bases, with 11 bases between them. The CDR3 runs 13 residues. CDR3 in DNA: TGTGCCACCAGTGGCGGACTTAGTGAGACCCAGTACTTC. Translation gives CATSGGLSETQYF.

The chain uses TRBV29-1 and TRBJ1-2; 9 bases map to TRBD1. The CDR3 consists of 16 residues. Losses at the gene ends were 4 bases for V and 0 bases for J; bases not matched to a gene: 9. Germline V lookup: CDR1 SQVTM, CDR2 ANQGSEA. DNA of the CDR3: TGCAGCGTTGCTGGGACAGGGTCTTCCTCTAACTATGGCTACACCTTC. Its translation: CSVAGTGSSSNYGYTF. The full variable domain, its missing parts supplied by reference TRBV29-1 and TRBJ1-2, is SAVISQKPSRDICQRGTSLTIQCQVDSQVTMMFWYRQQPGQSLTLIATANQGSEATYESGFVIDKFPISRPNLTFSTLTVSNMSPEDSSIYLCSVAGTGSSSNYGYTFGSGTRLTVV.

This chain joins TRBV5-5 and TRBJ2-7, with a possible D match to TRBD1 (6 bases). The CDR3 covers 16 residues. The germline V gene encodes CDR1 SGHKS and CDR2 YYEKEE (reference sequence). V shed 1 base and J shed 1 base, with 15 bases lying between them. The CDR3 region is CASSLTWGTQSYEQYF. CDR3 DNA sequence: TGTGCCAGCAGCTTGACTTGGGGGACACAATCCTACGAGCAGTACTTC.

The genes are TRBV15 and TRBJ2-7; 8 bases map to TRBD1. CDR1 and CDR2 (germline): LNHNV, YYDKDF (reference sequence). The V segment lost 5 bases and the J segment 7 bases; nucleotides outside the gene matches: 13. The CDR3 contains 15 residues. CDR3 in amino acids: CATSPRTGQQGEQYF. DNA of the CDR3: TGTGCCACCAGCCCGCGGACAGGGCAACAGGGAGAGCAGTACTTC.

The chain carries TRBV5-5 and TRBJ1-1; D gene unclear. V was pared by 0 bases and J by 1 base, with 10 bases between. The CDR3 extends over 15 amino acids. CDR1 and CDR2 from the germline V gene are SGHKS and YYEKEE (reference sequence). The CDR3 DNA sequence: TGTGCCAGCAGCTTGGAATGGACTGAGAACACTGAAGCTTTCTTT. The encoded protein is CASSLEWTENTEAFF.

V gene TRBV6-5 combines with J gene TRBJ1-2; TRBD1 agrees at 8 bases. Germline V CDR1 and CDR2: MNHEY, SVGAGI. Losses at the gene ends were 5 bases for V and 6 bases for J; bases not matched to a gene: 8. This CDR3 spans 14 amino acids. CDR3 loop: CASSTDRGINGYTF. The CDR3 DNA follows: TGTGCCAGCAGTACTGACAGGGGCATTAATGGCTACACCTTC.

The chain joins TRBV30 to TRBJ2-7; 9 nucleotides match TRBD1. The CDR3 extends over 13 amino acids. Germline V gives CDR1 GTSNPN, CDR2 SVGIG (reference sequence). Losses at the gene ends were 5 bases for V and 4 bases for J; bases not matched to a gene: 6. CDR3 residues: CAWVGQGIYEQYF. Written as DNA, the CDR3 is TGTGCCTGGGTGGGACAGGGAATATACGAGCAGTACTTC.

The CDR3 loop reads CASSLSRHPSTDTQYF. Written as DNA, the CDR3 is TGTGCCAGCAGCTTAAGTAGACATCCGAGCACAGATACGCAGTATTTT. The gene calls are TRBV7-9 and TRBJ2-3; D is uncertain. With 2 bases removed from V and 0 bases from J, the gap between germline ends came to 12 bases. The V gene's germline CDR1 is SEHNR and CDR2 FQNEAQ (reference sequence). This CDR3 contains 16 residues.

This clone was picked up one time. The chain combines TRBV28 with TRBJ2-1, with TRBD1 as a possible D gene (6 bases). The CDR3 extends over 14 amino acids. Germline loops: CDR1 MDHEN, CDR2 SYDVKM. V was cut by 6 bases and J by 9 bases, with 18 bases left in between. CDR3 protein: CASRPGVPGGEQFF. The CDR3 DNA sequence: TGTGCCAGCAGACCAGGGGTACCCGGCGGTGAGCAGTTCTTC.

V is TRBV7-6 and J is TRBJ2-7; 8 nucleotides agree with TRBD1. The CDR3 extends over 16 amino acids. After removal of 0 bases from V and 7 bases from J, the junction contained 11 bases not matched to a gene. Germline V CDR1 and CDR2: SGHVS, FNYEAQ. The CDR3 DNA reads as TGTGCCAGCAGCTTAGCGGAGGCCCGGACAGGGATAGAGCAGTACTTC. This translates into CASSLAEARTGIEQYF.